Included here is one T cell receptor beta chain sequence, with context. Here immunoSEQ multiplex PCR was the method, and the copy in TCRdb shows in-frame clones only, minus some. The table lists 90,000 to 120,000 clones, roughly 85% of them singletons, with 4.5% to 6% in the top ten. The data originate from a study of T cell responses to AZD1222 COVID-19 vaccine. Germline V gene data show CDR1 as MNHNY and CDR2 as SVGAGI (reference sequence). V lost 6 bases, J lost 5 bases, and 11 bases stayed unmatched. This CDR3 comprises 15 residues. This sequence was found in an adult who received the AZD1222 COVID-19 vaccine. The chain is built from TRBV6-6 and TRBJ2-5; 8 bases match TRBD2. Sequenced material: peripheral blood, taken 28 days after the second AZD1222 dose. The CDR3 nucleotides read TGTGCCAGCAGAATGCCGGGGGGGCTCGGTGAGACCCAGTACTTC. This codes for CASRMPGGLGETQYF.